The clone carrying this TCR beta chain was seen a few times. Its target is unknown. This sample is drawn from a study of blood T cells in healthy people across ages. Regarding the study as a whole: Unsorted PBMCs prevented conclusive naive versus antigen-experienced comparison.

The authors ran a second PCR of about 7 to 12 cycles using a sample-barcoded 5' primer and a J-beta primer mix. In TCRdb, the 5' RACE reads were re-called with MiXCR into one record per CDR3 protein. The sample records some 1.4 million distinct CDR3 sequences, around 42% being singletons. Looked up from germline, CDR1 is MNHEY and CDR2 is SMNVEV (reference sequence). The CDR3 runs to 13 residues. V was cut by 6 bases and J by 8 bases, with 14 bases left in between. The receptor comes from a woman aged 18-30 years in good health. The sequenced material came from blood. This chain links TRBV27 with TRBJ2-4; tentatively, D is TRBD1 (5 bases). CDR3 nucleotide sequence: TGTGCCAGCAGGCTGACCCGCAGGGACATTCAGTACTTC. This gives the protein CASRLTRRDIQYF.